The 18 T cell receptor beta chains below come from one sample, sequenced in a study of cytomegalovirus exposure and HLA in healthy donors. Data came from immunoSEQ multiplex PCR; TCRdb stores just in-frame clones and leaves some out. The sample lists around 180,000 clones, 84% seen once, with about 7% in the top ten. The sample consisted of PBMCs. The receptors stem from a man aged 18 to 35 in good health and CMV-seropositive.

The chain is built from TRBV2 and TRBJ2-1; 8 bases are a match to TRBD2. CDR3 length: 13 residues. CDR1 is SNHLY, CDR2 FYNNEI, per germline. J gave up 5 bases and V 11 bases, and 8 bases lay outside the gene matches. The DNA of the CDR3 is TGTGCCTGGCCAACTAGCGGTAACAATGAGCAGTTCTTC. Residues: CAWPTSGNNEQFF. The entire variable domain, with the rest obtained from reference TRBV2 and TRBJ2-1, is as follows: EPEVTQTPSHQVTQMGQEVILRCVPISNHLYFYWYRQILGQKVEFLVSFYNNEISEKSEIFDDQFSVERPDGSNFTLKIRSTKLEDSAMYFCAWPTSGNNEQFFGPGTRLTVL.

The chain has TRBV28 and TRBJ2-5, with no clear D. This CDR3 is 14 amino acids long. CDR1 is MDHEN and CDR2 is SYDVKM in the germline V gene. V was shortened by 3 bases and J by 5 bases, with 13 bases between the two germline ends. CDR3 residues: CASSFPEERETQYF. The CDR3 DNA follows: TGTGCCAGCAGTTTCCCTGAAGAGAGGGAGACCCAGTACTTC.

This rearrangement joins TRBV28 to TRBJ2-1, with 12 bases matching TRBD2. CDR3 length: 16 residues. With 6 bases clipped from V and 5 bases from J, the junction kept 8 bases outside the gene matches. Germline V gives CDR1 MDHEN, CDR2 SYDVKM. This chain's CDR3 is CASSHLAGGAHNEQFF. CDR3 sequence (DNA): TGTGCCAGCAGCCATCTAGCGGGAGGGGCCCACAATGAGCAGTTCTTC.

This clone showed up just a few times. The chain uses TRBV25-1 and TRBJ2-7; perhaps TRBD1 as D (6 bases). This CDR3 has 12 residues. V was pared by 5 bases and J by 12 bases, with 17 bases between. CDR1 and CDR2 from the germline V gene are MGHDK and SYGVNS. The CDR3 DNA reads TGTGCCAGCAGTAGTCACAGGGTTGGTTTGTACTTC. This codes for CASSSHRVGLYF.

The chain links TRBV7-2 to TRBJ2-1, with TRBD2 matching over 10 bases. J gave up 8 bases and V 3 bases, and 4 bases lay outside the gene matches. Germline V CDR1 and CDR2: SGHTA, FQGNSA. The CDR3 is 14 residues long. The CDR3 coding sequence is TGTGCCAGCAGCTTGGCTAGCGGGAGAGATGAGCAGTTCTTC. Translated: CASSLASGRDEQFF.

The chain uses TRBV14 and TRBJ2-7; D is undetermined. Looked up from germline, CDR1 is SGHDN and CDR2 is FVKESK. V was cut by 1 base and J by 1 base, with 11 bases left in between. This CDR3 region has 15 residues. In DNA form, the CDR3 reads TGTGCCAGCAGCCAAGTGTCCCAAGCTTCCTACGAGCAGTACTTC. It encodes CASSQVSQASYEQYF.

This clone has only a few counts. The chain is built from TRBV29-1 and TRBJ2-5, with D possibly matching TRBD2 (7 bases). Trimming removed 5 bases from V and 2 bases from J, with 21 bases in between. Germline-derived CDR1 and CDR2 are SQVTM and ANQGSEA. The CDR3 length is 16 residues. This chain's CDR3 is CSVPSPRRGHQETQYF. The CDR3 DNA follows: TGCAGCGTTCCGTCCCCCCGGCGGGGGCATCAAGAGACCCAGTACTTC. Filled out from reference TRBV29-1 and TRBJ2-5, the complete variable domain reads SAVISQKPSRDICQRGTSLTIQCQVDSQVTMMFWYRQQPGQSLTLIATANQGSEATYESGFVIDKFPISRPNLTFSTLTVSNMSPEDSSIYLCSVPSPRRGHQETQYFGPGTRLLVL.

This rearrangement joins TRBV9 to TRBJ1-1; D possibly corresponds to TRBD1 (5 bases). Deletions cut 3 bases from V and 3 bases from J, with 12 bases between. Per germline, CDR1 SGDLS and CDR2 YYNGEE. This CDR3 is built from 14 residues. The CDR3 bases are TGTGCCAGCAGCGCCAGAGACAGTTACACTGAAGCTTTCTTT. It yields the protein CASSARDSYTEAFF.

This clone was seen only once. This rearrangement joins TRBV7-9 to TRBJ2-1; 9 bases match TRBD2. Germline lookup yields CDR1 SEHNR and CDR2 FQNEAQ (reference sequence). The V gene end was trimmed by 4 bases and the J gene end by 8 bases; junction bases not matched to a gene: 18. The CDR3 sequence is 18 residues long. CDR3 in amino acids: CASSYGTIAGDAGDEQFF. Written as DNA, the CDR3 is TGTGCCAGCAGCTACGGAACGATAGCGGGAGACGCTGGCGATGAGCAGTTCTTC.

This chain links TRBV27 with TRBJ2-5, with 8 bases lining up with TRBD2. V was clipped by 6 bases and J by 4 bases; unmatched bases: 7. CDR1 and CDR2 from the germline V gene are MNHEY and SMNVEV (reference sequence). The CDR3 spans 14 residues. For the CDR3, the DNA is TGTGCCAGCAGAGAAGCGGGAGCTAGAGAGACCCAGTACTTC. Protein sequence: CASREAGARETQYF.

This rearrangement joins TRBV4-3 to TRBJ2-2; D not resolved. Trimming stripped 0 bases from V and 6 bases from J, with 11 bases between. The germline CDR1 and CDR2 sequences are LGHNA and YSLEER. The CDR3 has 15 residues. The CDR3 is CASSQERLSSGELFF. Written as DNA, the CDR3 is TGCGCCAGCAGCCAAGAGAGGTTATCCTCCGGGGAGCTGTTTTTT.

The chain uses TRBV28 and TRBJ2-7, with D possibly being TRBD1 (6 bases). V was cut by 4 bases and J by 6 bases, with 13 bases left in between. Germline V gene data show CDR1 as MDHEN and CDR2 as SYDVKM. This CDR3 is 13 amino acids long. The CDR3 is CASSWGPKTEQYF. As DNA, the CDR3 is TGTGCCAGCAGTTGGGGGCCCAAGACCGAGCAGTACTTC.

The V gene is TRBV9, the J gene TRBJ1-5, with D hard to call. Germline CDR1 reads SGDLS; CDR2 reads YYNGEE. The CDR3 sequence is 15 residues long. V dropped 3 bases and J dropped 2 bases, with 12 bases sitting between them. CDR3 DNA: TGTGCCAGCAGCGCAGCCCCGGGAGGCAATCAGCCCCAGCATTTT. This translates into CASSAAPGGNQPQHF.

This clone was seen only a few times. V is TRBV14 and J is TRBJ2-1; tentatively, D is TRBD1 (7 bases). Germline V gene sequence: CDR1 SGHDN, CDR2 FVKESK. The V and J ends lost 4 bases and 3 bases respectively, with 16 bases between them. This CDR3 is built from 16 residues. The CDR3 region has the DNA TGTGCCAGCAGCCCGCGGGACAGCAATTACTACAATGAGCAGTTCTTC. The encoded protein is CASSPRDSNYYNEQFF.

This chain joins TRBV5-1 and TRBJ2-3; D gene ambiguous. The CDR3 consists of 13 residues. Germline V lookup: CDR1 SGHRS, CDR2 YFSETQ. Trimming cost V 0 bases and J 4 bases, with 6 bases left between them. The CDR3: CASSLERPDTQYF. In DNA form, the CDR3 reads TGCGCCAGCAGCTTGGAGAGGCCAGATACGCAGTATTTT.

This sequence joins TRBV5-6 and TRBJ2-2, with 14 bases that match TRBD2. The length of the CDR3 is 16 residues. V gave up 3 bases and J gave up 8 bases; unmatched junction bases: 6. CDR1 SGHDT and CDR2 YYEEEE come from the germline V gene. In DNA, the CDR3 is TGTGCCAGCAGCTGGTGGACTAGCGGGAGGTATGGGGAGCTGTTTTTT. Protein: CASSWWTSGRYGELFF.

The chain uses TRBV9 and TRBJ2-3, with 9 bases aligning to TRBD2. In germline, CDR1 is SGDLS, CDR2 YYNGEE. The CDR3 has 17 residues. Germline trimming cut 4 bases from V and 4 bases from J; bases unmatched to any gene: 13. This CDR3 reads CASSPRSSGSFADTQYF. The CDR3 DNA reads as TGTGCCAGCAGCCCCCGAAGTAGCGGGAGTTTCGCAGATACGCAGTATTTT.

The rearrangement links TRBV10-3 to TRBJ2-1; 10 bases line up with TRBD2. Germline trimming cut 2 bases from V and 6 bases from J; bases unmatched to any gene: 4. The germline gives CDR1 ENHRY, CDR2 SYGVKD. The CDR3 is 15 amino acids. The CDR3 DNA is TGTGCCATCAGTGAGACGGCTAGCGGGAGCAATGAGCAGTTCTTC. It specifies CAISETASGSNEQFF.